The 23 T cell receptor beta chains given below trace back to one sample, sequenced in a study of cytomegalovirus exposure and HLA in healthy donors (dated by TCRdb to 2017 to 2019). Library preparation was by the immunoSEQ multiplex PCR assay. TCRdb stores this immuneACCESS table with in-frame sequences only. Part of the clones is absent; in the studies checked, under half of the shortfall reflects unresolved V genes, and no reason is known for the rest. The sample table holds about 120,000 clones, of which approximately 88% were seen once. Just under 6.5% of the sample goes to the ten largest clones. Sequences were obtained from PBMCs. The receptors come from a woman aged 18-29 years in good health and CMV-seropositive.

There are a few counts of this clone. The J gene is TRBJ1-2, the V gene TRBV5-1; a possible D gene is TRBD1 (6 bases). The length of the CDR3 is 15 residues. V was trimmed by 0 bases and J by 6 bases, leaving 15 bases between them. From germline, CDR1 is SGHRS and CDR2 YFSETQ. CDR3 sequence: CASSLEVLGDNGYTF. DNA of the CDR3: TGCGCCAGCAGCTTGGAGGTTTTGGGGGACAATGGCTACACCTTC.

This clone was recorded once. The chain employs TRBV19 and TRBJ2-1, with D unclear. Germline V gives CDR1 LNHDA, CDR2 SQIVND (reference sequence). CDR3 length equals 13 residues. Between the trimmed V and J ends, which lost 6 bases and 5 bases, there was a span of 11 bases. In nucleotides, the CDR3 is TGTGCCAGTAGATCCGGCGGAAACAATGAGCAGTTCTTC. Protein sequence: CASRSGGNNEQFF.

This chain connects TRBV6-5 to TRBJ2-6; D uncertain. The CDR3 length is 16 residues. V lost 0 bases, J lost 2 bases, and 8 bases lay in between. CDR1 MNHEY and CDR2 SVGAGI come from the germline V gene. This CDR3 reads CASSYSSRAGANVLTF. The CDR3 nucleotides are TGTGCCAGCAGTTACTCCTCGAGAGCTGGGGCCAACGTCCTGACTTTC.

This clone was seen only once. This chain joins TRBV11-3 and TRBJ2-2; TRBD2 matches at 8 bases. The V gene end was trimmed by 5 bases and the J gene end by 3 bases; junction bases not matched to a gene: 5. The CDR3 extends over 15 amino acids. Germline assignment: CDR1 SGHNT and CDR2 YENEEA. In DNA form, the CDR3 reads TGTGCCAGCAGCCCCGGGAGGGCGTACACCGGGGAGCTGTTTTTT. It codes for CASSPGRAYTGELFF.

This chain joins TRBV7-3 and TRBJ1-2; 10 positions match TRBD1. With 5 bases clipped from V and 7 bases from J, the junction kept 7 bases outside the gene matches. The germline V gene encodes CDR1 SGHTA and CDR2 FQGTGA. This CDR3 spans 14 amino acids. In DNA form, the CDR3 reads TGTGCCAGCAGCGGGGACAGGGGCTTAGCTGGCTACACCTTC. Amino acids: CASSGDRGLAGYTF.

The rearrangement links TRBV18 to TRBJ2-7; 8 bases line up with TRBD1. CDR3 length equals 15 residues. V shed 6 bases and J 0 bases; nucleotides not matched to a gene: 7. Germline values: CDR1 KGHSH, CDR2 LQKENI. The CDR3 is CASSPQGASSYEQYF. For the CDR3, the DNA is TGTGCCAGCTCCCCCCAGGGGGCAAGCTCCTACGAGCAGTACTTC.

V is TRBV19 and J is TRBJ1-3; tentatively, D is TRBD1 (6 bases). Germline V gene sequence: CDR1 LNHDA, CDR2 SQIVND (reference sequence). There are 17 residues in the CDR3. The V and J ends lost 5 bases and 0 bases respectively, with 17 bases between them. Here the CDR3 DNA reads TGTGCCAGTAGTTTCTCCGGGACAACGAGCTCTGGAAACACCATATATTTT. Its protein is CASSFSGTTSSGNTIYF.

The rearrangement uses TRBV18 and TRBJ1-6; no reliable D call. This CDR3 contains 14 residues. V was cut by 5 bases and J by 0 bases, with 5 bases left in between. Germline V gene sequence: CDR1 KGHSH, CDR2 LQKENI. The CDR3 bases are TGTGCCAGCTCAGAGTACTCCTATAATTCACCCCTCCACTTT. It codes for CASSEYSYNSPLHF.

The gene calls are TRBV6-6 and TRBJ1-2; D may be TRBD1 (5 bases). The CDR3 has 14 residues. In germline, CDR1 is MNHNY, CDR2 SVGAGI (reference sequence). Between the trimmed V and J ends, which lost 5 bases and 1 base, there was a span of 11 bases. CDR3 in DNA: TGTGCCAGCAGTGACCTCAGGGATAACTATGGCTACACCTTC. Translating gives CASSDLRDNYGYTF.

CDR3 region: CASSVGTEGQGSDTQYF. DNA for the CDR3: TGTGCCAGCAGCGTAGGTACGGAGGGACAGGGGAGTGATACGCAGTATTTT. The rearrangement links TRBV9 to TRBJ2-3, with TRBD1 matching over 10 bases. The CDR3 sequence is 17 residues long. With V trimmed by 0 bases and J by 6 bases, 10 bases remained unmatched. CDR1 and CDR2 from the germline V gene are SGDLS and YYNGEE.

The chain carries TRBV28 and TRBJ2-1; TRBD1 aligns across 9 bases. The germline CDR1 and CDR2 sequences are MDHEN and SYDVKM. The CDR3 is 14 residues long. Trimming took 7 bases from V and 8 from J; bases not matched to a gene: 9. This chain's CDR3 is CASIAGQGRHEQFF. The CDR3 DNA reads TGTGCCAGCATCGCCGGACAGGGGAGGCATGAGCAGTTCTTC.

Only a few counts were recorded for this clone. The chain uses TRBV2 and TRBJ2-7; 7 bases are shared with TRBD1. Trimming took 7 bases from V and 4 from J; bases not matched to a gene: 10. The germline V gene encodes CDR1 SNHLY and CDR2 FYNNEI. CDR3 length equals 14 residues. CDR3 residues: CASIPSDRRYEQYF. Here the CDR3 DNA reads TGTGCCAGCATTCCCTCGGACAGGCGGTACGAGCAGTACTTC.

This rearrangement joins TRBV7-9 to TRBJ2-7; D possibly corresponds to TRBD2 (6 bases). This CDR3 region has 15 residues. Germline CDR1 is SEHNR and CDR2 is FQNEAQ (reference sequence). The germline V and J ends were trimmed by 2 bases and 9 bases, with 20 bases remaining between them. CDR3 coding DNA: TGTGCCAGCAGCTTATACGGGGGAGCCGTGGAAGGGCAGTACTTC. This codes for CASSLYGGAVEGQYF.

This CDR3 reads CASSEVAGYTF. CDR3 coding DNA: TGTGCCAGCAGTGAAGTAGCCGGCTACACCTTC. V is TRBV6-1 and J is TRBJ1-2; no reliable D call. Per the germline V gene, CDR1 is MNHNS and CDR2 is SASEGT. V was trimmed by 1 base and J by 8 bases, leaving 5 bases between them. This CDR3 contains 11 residues.

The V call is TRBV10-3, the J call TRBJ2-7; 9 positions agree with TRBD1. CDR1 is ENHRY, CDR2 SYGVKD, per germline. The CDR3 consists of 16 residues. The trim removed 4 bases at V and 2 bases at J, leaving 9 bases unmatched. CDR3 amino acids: CAISAPRDREPYEQYF. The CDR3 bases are TGTGCCATCAGTGCCCCCCGGGACAGGGAGCCCTACGAGCAGTACTTC.

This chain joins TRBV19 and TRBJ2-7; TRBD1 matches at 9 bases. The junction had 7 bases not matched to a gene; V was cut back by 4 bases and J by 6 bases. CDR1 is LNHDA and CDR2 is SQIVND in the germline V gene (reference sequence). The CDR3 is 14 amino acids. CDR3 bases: TGTGCCAGTAGTAGGGGACAGGGATTAGGCGAGCAGTACTTC. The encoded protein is CASSRGQGLGEQYF.

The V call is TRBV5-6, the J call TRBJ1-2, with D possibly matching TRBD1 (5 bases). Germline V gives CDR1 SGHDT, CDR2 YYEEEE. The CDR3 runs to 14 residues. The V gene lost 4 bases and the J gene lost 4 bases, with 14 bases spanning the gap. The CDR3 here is CASSHNSGFYGYTF. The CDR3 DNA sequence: TGTGCCAGCAGCCACAACTCAGGGTTCTATGGCTACACCTTC.

The CDR3 loop reads CATSRADRAGQPQHF. The CDR3 DNA follows: TGTGCCACCAGCAGAGCTGACAGGGCGGGTCAGCCCCAGCATTTT. The rearrangement uses TRBV15 and TRBJ1-5; 7 nucleotides line up with TRBD1. In germline, CDR1 is LNHNV, CDR2 YYDKDF (reference sequence). The CDR3 is 15 residues long. V dropped 1 base and J dropped 6; count of bases not matched to a gene: 6.

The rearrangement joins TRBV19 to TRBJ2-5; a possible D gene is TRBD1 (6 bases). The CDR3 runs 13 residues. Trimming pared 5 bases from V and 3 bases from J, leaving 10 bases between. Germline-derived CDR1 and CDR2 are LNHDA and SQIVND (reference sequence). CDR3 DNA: TGTGCCAGTAGTCTCCGGGACAAAGAGACCCAGTACTTC. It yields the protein CASSLRDKETQYF.

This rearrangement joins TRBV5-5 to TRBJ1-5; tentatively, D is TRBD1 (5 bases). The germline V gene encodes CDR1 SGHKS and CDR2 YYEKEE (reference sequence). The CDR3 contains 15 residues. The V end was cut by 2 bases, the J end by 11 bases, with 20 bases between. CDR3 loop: CASSFRPGWPGAQHF. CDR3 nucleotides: TGTGCCAGCAGCTTTCGGCCGGGATGGCCGGGGGCCCAGCATTTT. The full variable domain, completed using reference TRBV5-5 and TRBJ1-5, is DAGVTQSPTHLIKTRGQQVTLRCSPISGHKSVSWYQQVLGQGPQFIFQYYEKEERGRGNFPDRFSARQFPNYSSELNVNALLLGDSALYLCASSFRPGWPGAQHFGDGTRLSIL.

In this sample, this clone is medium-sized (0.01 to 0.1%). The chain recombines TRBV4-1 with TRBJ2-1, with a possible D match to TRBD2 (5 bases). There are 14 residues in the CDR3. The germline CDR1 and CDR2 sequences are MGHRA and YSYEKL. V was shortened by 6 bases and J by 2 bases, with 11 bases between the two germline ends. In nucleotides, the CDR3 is TGCGCCAGCAGAGCGGAAGGCGCCTACAATGAGCAGTTCTTC. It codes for CASRAEGAYNEQFF.

CDR3 bases: TGTGCCATAGCGGGGGCCGGCCAAGAGACCCAGTACTTC. This codes for CAIAGAGQETQYF. This chain connects TRBV10-3 to TRBJ2-5, with TRBD2 matching over 8 bases. Germline CDR1 is ENHRY and CDR2 is SYGVKD. J lost 1 base, V lost 9 bases, and 4 bases had no gene match. The CDR3 has 13 amino acids.

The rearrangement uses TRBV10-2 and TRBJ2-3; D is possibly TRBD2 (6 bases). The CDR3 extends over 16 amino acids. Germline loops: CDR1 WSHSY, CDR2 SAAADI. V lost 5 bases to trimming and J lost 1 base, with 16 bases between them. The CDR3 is CASSPGVGQGTDTQYF. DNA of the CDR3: TGCGCCAGCAGTCCGGGAGTGGGGCAGGGCACAGATACGCAGTATTTT.